This TCR beta chain was captured by sequencing in a study of T cell responses to AZD1222 COVID-19 vaccine. Regarding the study as a whole: The donor group comprised mostly white British people and more females; the analysis possibly underestimated clonal diversity. Reportedly, nearly half of unique spike TCRs recognized epitopes outside B.1.351/B.1.1.7 mutations.

This clone was recorded once. The antigen is not known. Measured with immunoSEQ multiplex PCR; TCRdb has only the in-frame clones, and not every one. The repertoire consists of 150,000 to 180,000 clones, with about 92% occurring once and the leading ten covering over 15%. Germline V gene data show CDR1 as SGHNT and CDR2 as YYREEE (reference sequence). V trimming: 3 bases; J trimming: 0 bases; junction bases outside the gene matches: 5. The CDR3 runs to 16 residues. The receptor was isolated from an adult in good health. This material consisted of peripheral blood, taken on day 0 of AZD1222 vaccination. This chain uses TRBV5-4 with TRBJ2-3, with 9 bases fitting TRBD2. The CDR3 coding sequence is TGTGCCAGCAGCTCGGGACTAGCCTCTAGCACAGATACGCAGTATTTT. It is translated as CASSSGLASSTDTQYF.